This TCR beta chain originates from a study of cytomegalovirus exposure and HLA in healthy donors. Study findings and constraints: Researchers reported in a later analysis that a missense DCLRE1C variant was tied to TCR beta V- and J-gene trimming. Immune exposure data for these donors was limited to CMV serostatus.

Amplification used 60 Vbeta primers and 13 Jbeta primers. Repertoires were generated with immunoSEQ multiplex PCR, while TCRdb's copy carries only in-frame clones and drops some. The sample yields over 200,000 clones, roughly four fifths seen once. Looked up from germline, CDR1 is SGHDN and CDR2 is FVKESK. With V trimmed by 2 bases and J by 5 bases, 2 bases remained unmatched. The CDR3 consists of 13 residues. Concerning this clone: Its antigen is not identified.

The sequenced material came from PBMCs. This receptor was taken from a woman aged 40 to 50 in good health and CMV-seronegative. The chain joins TRBV14 to TRBJ1-1; TRBD1 agrees at 7 bases. The CDR3 DNA reads TGTGCCAGCAGCCAAACAGGGGTAACTGAAGCTTTCTTT. This gives the protein CASSQTGVTEAFF.